These T cell receptor beta chains were read from a single sample in a study of CD8 T cells in Susac syndrome. TCRdb fed the immunoSEQ multiplex PCR reads into MiXCR, producing one record per CDR3 protein. The sample records a few hundred thousand distinct CDR3 sequences, around 90% being singletons. The sample was CD8+ T cells from PBMCs. The source is a human donor with multiple sclerosis. CDR3s include the opening cysteine and the closing phenylalanine or tryptophan. The D gene is left open where the match is weak. Size is omitted from some rows. Given values are once, few, many or a class for expanded clones.

size	D	V	J	CDR3	DNA
few	TRBD1	TRBV2	TRBJ1-3	CAILRWDRGNTIYF	TGTGCCATCCTCCGGTGGGACAGAGGAAACACCATATATTTT
NA	NA	TRBV30	TRBJ1-1	CAWSVRGKDTEAFF	TGTGCCTGGAGTGTACGGGGAAAAGACACTGAAGCTTTCTTT
few	NA	TRBV4-2	TRBJ2-7	CASSQDKWGGYEQYF	TGTGCCAGCAGCCAAGATAAATGGGGCGGTTACGAGCAGTACTTC
once	NA	TRBV27	TRBJ1-2	CASSLSGDPRGYGYTF	TGTGCCAGCAGCCTTTCAGGGGACCCGAGAGGGTATGGCTACACCTTC
NA	NA	TRBV9	TRBJ2-1	CASSVGTVGYNEQFF	TGTGCCAGCAGCGTAGGGACAGTCGGATACAATGAGCAGTTCTTC
NA	NA	TRBV4-1	TRBJ2-3	CASSQDWMTDTQYF	TGCGCCAGCAGCCAAGATTGGATGACAGATACGCAGTATTTT
NA	TRBD1	TRBV9	TRBJ1-2	CASSAGTGGHFGYTF	TGTGCCAGCAGCGCTGGGACAGGCGGCCACTTCGGCTACACCTTC
NA	TRBD2	TRBV20-1	TRBJ2-3	CSSAPTSVSTDTQYF	TGCAGTTCCGCCCCCACTAGCGTGAGCACAGATACGCAGTATTTT
NA	NA	TRBV29-1	TRBJ1-1	CSVAGGQNTEAFF	TGCAGCGTTGCTGGAGGGCAGAACACTGAAGCTTTCTTT
NA	TRBD1	TRBV20-1	TRBJ1-1	CSARDRAAEAFF	TGCAGTGCCCGGGACAGGGCAGCTGAAGCTTTCTTT
NA	NA	TRBV29-1	TRBJ2-1	CSVVFFTAYNEQFF	TGCAGCGTTGTATTCTTTACAGCCTACAATGAGCAGTTCTTC
NA	NA	TRBV7-9	TRBJ1-1	CASSLALQTLDTEAFF	TGTGCCAGCAGCTTAGCGCTTCAAACCTTGGACACTGAAGCTTTCTTT
NA	TRBD2	TRBV29-1	TRBJ2-1	CSVLGALAGRNEQFF	TGCAGCGTGTTGGGTGCGCTAGCGGGACGCAATGAGCAGTTCTTC
NA	NA	TRBV13	TRBJ1-2	CASSFGRAPGGYTF	TGTGCCAGCAGCTTTGGAAGAGCCCCAGGCGGCTACACCTTC
NA	TRBD1	TRBV10-3	TRBJ2-1	CAISEGKQGYYNEQFF	TGTGCCATCAGTGAGGGTAAACAGGGGTACTACAATGAGCAGTTCTTC
NA	NA	TRBV7-9	TRBJ2-7	CASSNHLSYEQYF	TGTGCCAGCAGCAACCATCTCTCCTACGAGCAGTACTTC
few	NA	TRBV4-3	TRBJ2-2	CASSQDGDLNTGELFF	TGCGCCAGCAGCCAAGATGGGGACTTGAACACCGGGGAGCTGTTTTTT